This T cell receptor beta chain is from a study of T cells in Graves' hyperthyroidism and ophthalmopathy. This clonotype was recorded a few times. Germline CDR1 MDHEN, CDR2 SYDVKM. The CDR3 totals 16 residues. The V segment lost 2 bases and the J segment 3 bases; nucleotides outside the gene matches: 7. The TCR beta CDR3 regions underwent amplification using RNA transcripts as the source. RT-PCR in the first round (using the HTBI primer set) targeted the TCR CDR3. One entry per CDR3 protein results from TCRdb running MiXCR on the multiplex PCR reads. The top ten hold less than 25% of the sample, which has fewer than 500,000 distinct CDR3 sequences, about 13% seen once. Uncontrolled infections, other autoimmune diseases, pregnancy or lactation led to exclusion of patients. Ahead of any ophthalmopathy symptoms, the blood sample was obtained at the first diagnosis of hyperthyroidism. Fresh 10 ml peripheral blood yielded PBMCs.

The receptor's source is a man aged 30-40 years with Graves' hyperthyroidism that later progressed to Graves' ophthalmopathy. This chain joins TRBV28 and TRBJ2-7; 10 bases line up with TRBD1. Sequencing was performed on blood. The CDR3 loop is CASSLGKWTGGYEQYF. The CDR3 DNA reads TGTGCCAGCAGTTTAGGAAAATGGACAGGGGGCTACGAGCAGTACTTC.